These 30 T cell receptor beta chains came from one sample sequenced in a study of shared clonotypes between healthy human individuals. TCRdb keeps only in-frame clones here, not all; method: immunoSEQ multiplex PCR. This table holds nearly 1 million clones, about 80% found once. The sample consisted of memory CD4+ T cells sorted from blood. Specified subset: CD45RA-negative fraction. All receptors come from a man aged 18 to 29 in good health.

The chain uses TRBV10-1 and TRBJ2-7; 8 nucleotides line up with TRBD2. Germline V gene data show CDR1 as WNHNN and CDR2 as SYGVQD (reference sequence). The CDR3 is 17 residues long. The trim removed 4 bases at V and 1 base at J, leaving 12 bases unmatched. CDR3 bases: TGCGCCAGCAGTGGGTTTGGTTGGACTAGCTCATCCTACGAGCAGTACTTC. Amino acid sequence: CASSGFGWTSSSYEQYF.

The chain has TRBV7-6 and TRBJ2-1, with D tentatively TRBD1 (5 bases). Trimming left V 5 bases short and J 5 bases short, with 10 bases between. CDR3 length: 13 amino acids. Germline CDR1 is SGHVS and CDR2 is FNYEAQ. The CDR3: CASSVIGDNEQFF. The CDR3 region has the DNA TGTGCCAGCAGCGTAATAGGGGACAATGAGCAGTTCTTC.

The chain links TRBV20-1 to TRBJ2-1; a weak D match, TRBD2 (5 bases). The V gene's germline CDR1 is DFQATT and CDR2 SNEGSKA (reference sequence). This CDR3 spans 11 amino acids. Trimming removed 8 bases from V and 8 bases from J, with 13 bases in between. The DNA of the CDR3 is TGCAGTCAAGAGGACGGGGATGAGCAGTTCTTC. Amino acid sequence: CSQEDGDEQFF.

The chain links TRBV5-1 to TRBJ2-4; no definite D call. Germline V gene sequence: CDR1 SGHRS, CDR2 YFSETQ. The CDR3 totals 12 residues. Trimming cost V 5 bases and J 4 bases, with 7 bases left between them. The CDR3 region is CASRTLKNIQYF. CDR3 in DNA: TGCGCCAGCAGGACGCTGAAAAACATTCAGTACTTC.

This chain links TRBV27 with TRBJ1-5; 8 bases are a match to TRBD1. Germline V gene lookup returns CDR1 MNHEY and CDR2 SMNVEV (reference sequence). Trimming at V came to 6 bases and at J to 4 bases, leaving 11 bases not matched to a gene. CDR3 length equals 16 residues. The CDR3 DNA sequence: TGTGCCAGCAGCCCCTGGACAGGGATAGATAATCAGCCCCAGCATTTT. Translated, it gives CASSPWTGIDNQPQHF.

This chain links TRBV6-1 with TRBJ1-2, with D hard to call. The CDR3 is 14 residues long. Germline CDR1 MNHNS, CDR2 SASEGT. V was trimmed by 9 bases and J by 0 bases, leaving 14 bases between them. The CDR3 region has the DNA TGTGCCAGTGGCCCCATCATAACTAACTATGGCTACACCTTC. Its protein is CASGPIITNYGYTF.

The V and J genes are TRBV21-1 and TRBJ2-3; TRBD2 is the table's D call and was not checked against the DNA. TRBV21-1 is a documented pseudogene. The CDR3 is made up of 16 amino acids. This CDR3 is CASSNSLAGTTDTQYF. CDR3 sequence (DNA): TGTGCCAGCAGCAATTCTCTAGCGGGGACCACAGATACGCAGTATTTT.

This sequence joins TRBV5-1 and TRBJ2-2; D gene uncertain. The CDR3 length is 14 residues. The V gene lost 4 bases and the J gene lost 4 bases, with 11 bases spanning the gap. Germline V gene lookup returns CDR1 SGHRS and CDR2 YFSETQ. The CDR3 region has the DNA TGCGCCAGCAGCCCGTTCTTATCCACCGGGGAGCTGTTTTTT. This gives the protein CASSPFLSTGELFF.

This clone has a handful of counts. The CDR3 region is CASSLGEGSEAFF. The CDR3 DNA is TGTGCCAGCAGCTTAGGAGAGGGGTCTGAAGCTTTCTTT. The genes are TRBV11-3 and TRBJ1-1, with D possibly being TRBD1 (5 bases). The CDR3 loop spans 13 amino acids. V lost 1 base and J lost 6, with 9 bases in between. Germline loops: CDR1 SGHNT, CDR2 YENEEA.

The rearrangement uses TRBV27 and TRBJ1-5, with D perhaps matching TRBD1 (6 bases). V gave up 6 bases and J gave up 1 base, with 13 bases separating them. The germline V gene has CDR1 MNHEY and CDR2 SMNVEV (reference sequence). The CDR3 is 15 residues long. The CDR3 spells CASSGTSASNQPQHF. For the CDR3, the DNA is TGTGCCAGCAGCGGGACATCCGCCAGCAATCAGCCCCAGCATTTT.

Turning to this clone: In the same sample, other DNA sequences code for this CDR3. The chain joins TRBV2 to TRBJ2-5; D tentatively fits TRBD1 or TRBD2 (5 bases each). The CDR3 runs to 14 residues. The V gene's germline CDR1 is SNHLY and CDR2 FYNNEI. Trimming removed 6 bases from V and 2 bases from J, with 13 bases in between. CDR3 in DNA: TGTGCCAGCAGGCCGGGACGGTCTCAAGAGACCCAGTACTTC. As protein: CASRPGRSQETQYF.

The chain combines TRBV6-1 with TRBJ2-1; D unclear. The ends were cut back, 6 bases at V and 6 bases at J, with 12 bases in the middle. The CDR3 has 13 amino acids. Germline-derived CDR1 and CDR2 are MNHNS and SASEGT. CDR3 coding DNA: TGTGCCAGCAGACGTAACGGTGGCAATGAGCAGTTCTTC. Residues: CASRRNGGNEQFF.

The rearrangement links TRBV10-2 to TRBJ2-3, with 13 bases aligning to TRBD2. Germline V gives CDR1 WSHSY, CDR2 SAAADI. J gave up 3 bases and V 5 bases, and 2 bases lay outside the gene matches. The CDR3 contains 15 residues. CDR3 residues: CASSQTSGRTDTQYF. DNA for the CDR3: TGCGCCAGCAGTCAGACTAGCGGGAGGACAGATACGCAGTATTTT.

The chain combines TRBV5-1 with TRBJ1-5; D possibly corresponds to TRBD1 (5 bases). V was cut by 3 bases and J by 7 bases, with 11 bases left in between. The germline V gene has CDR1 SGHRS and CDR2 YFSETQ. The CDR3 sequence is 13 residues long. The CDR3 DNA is TGCGCCAGCAGCTACGGGGGAGGGCAGCCCCAGCATTTT. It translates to CASSYGGGQPQHF.

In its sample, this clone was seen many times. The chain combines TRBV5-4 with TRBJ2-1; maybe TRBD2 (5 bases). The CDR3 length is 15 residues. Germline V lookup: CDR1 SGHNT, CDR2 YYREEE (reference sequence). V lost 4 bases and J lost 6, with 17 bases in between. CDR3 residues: CASSKPGDFFNEQFF. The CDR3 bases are TGTGCCAGCAGCAAACCCGGGGATTTTTTCAATGAGCAGTTCTTC.

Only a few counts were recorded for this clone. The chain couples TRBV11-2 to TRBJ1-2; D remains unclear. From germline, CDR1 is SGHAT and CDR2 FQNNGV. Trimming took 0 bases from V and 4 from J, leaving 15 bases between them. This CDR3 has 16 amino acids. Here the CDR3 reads CASSLDPTTSSYGYTF. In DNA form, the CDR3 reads TGTGCCAGCAGCTTAGACCCTACGACCAGCTCCTATGGCTACACCTTC.

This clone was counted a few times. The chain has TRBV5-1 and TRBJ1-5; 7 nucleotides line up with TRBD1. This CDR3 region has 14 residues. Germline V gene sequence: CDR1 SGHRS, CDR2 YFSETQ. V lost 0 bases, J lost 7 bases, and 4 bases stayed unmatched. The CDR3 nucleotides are TGCGCCAGCAGCTTGGAGGGGGCCGGACAGCCCCAGCATTTT. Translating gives CASSLEGAGQPQHF.

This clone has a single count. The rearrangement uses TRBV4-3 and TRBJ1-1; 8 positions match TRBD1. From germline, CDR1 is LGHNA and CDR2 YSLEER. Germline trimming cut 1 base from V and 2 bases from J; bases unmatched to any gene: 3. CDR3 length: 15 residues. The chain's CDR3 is CASSQATGVNTEAFF. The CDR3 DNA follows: TGCGCCAGCAGCCAAGCGACAGGGGTTAACACTGAAGCTTTCTTT.

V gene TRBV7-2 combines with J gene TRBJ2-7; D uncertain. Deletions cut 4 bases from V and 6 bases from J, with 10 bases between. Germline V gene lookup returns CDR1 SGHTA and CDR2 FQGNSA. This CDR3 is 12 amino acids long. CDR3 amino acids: CASSSHESEQYF. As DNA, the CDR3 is TGTGCCAGCAGCTCCCATGAGAGCGAGCAGTACTTC.

CDR3 in DNA: TGTGCCAGCAGCCAAGAAGCTCTGGGCGTCGCGGGGGAGGGGGATGAGCAGTTCTTC. Its protein is CASSQEALGVAGEGDEQFF. The chain couples TRBV14 to TRBJ2-1; D is possibly TRBD2 (7 bases). V was cut by 0 bases and J by 8 bases, with 26 bases left in between. CDR1 SGHDN and CDR2 FVKESK come from the germline V gene. This CDR3 has 19 amino acids.

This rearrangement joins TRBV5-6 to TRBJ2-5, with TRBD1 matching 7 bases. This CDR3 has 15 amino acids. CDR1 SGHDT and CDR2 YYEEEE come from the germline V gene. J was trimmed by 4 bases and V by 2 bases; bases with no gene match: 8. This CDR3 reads CASSFIGGKRETQYF. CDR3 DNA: TGTGCCAGCAGCTTCATAGGGGGCAAGAGAGAGACCCAGTACTTC. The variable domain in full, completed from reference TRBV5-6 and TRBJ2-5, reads DAGVTQSPTHLIKTRGQQVTLRCSPKSGHDTVSWYQQALGQGPQFIFQYYEEEERQRGNFPDRFSGHQFPNYSSELNVNALLLGDSALYLCASSFIGGKRETQYFGPGTRLLVL.

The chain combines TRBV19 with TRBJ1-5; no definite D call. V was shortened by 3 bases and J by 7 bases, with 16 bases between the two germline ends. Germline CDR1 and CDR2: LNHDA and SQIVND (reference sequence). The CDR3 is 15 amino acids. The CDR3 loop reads CASSIGRSLGQPQHF. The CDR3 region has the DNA TGTGCCAGTAGTATTGGGAGGTCCCTAGGGCAGCCCCAGCATTTT.

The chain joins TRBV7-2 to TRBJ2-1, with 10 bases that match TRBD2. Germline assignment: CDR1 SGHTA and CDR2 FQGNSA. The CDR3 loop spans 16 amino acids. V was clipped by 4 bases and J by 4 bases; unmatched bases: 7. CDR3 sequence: CASSSYSGRPYNEQFF. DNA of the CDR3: TGTGCCAGCAGCTCCTATAGCGGGAGGCCTTACAATGAGCAGTTCTTC.

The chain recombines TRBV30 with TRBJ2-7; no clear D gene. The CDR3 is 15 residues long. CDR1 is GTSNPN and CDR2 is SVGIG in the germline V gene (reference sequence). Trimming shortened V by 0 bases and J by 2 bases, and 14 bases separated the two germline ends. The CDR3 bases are TGTGCCTGGAGTGTTAGGTTAGCTGACGCCTACGAGCAGTACTTC. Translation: CAWSVRLADAYEQYF.

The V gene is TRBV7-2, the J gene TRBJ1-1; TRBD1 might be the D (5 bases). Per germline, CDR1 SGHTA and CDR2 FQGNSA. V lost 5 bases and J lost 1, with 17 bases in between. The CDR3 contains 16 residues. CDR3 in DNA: TGTGCCAGCAGCACCCCTCTTCGGGGGAAGAACACTGAAGCTTTCTTT. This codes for CASSTPLRGKNTEAFF.

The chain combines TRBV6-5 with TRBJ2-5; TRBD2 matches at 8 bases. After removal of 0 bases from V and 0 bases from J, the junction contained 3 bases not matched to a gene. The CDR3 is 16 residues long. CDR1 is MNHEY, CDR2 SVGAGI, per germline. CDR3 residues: CASSYSPGGYQETQYF. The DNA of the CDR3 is TGTGCCAGCAGTTACTCCCCGGGAGGGTACCAAGAGACCCAGTACTTC.

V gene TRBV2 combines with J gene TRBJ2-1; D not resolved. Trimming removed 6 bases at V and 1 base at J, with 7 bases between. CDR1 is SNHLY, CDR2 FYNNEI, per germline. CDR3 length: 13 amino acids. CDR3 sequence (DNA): TGTGCCAGCAGGACTTCTTCCTACAATGAGCAGTTCTTC. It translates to CASRTSSYNEQFF.

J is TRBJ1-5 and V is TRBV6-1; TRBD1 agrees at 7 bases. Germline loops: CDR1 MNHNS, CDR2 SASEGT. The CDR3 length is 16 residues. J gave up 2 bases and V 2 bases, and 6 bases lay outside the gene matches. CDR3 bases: TGTGCCAGCAGTGAAAGGACAGGCCTTGGCAATCAGCCCCAGCATTTT. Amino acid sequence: CASSERTGLGNQPQHF.

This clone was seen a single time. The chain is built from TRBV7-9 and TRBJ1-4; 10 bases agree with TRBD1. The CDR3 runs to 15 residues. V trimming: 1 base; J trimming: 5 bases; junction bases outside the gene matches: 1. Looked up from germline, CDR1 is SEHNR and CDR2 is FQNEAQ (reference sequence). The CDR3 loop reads CASSLGDRGNEKLFF. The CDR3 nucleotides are TGTGCCAGCAGCTTAGGGGACAGGGGCAATGAAAAACTGTTTTTT.

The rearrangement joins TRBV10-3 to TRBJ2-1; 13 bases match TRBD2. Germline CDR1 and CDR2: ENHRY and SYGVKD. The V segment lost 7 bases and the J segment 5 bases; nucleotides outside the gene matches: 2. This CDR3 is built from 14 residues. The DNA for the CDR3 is TGTGCCATCAACGGACTAGCGGGGGACAATGAGCAGTTCTTC. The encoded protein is CAINGLAGDNEQFF.